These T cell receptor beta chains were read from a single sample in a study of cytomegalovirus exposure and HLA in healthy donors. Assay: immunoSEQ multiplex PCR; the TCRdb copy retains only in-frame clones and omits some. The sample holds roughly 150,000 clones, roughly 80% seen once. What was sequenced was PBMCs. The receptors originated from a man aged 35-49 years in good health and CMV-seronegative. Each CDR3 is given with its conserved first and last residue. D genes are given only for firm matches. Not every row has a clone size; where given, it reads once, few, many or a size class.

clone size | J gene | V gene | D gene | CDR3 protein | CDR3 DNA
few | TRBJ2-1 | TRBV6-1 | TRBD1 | CASSEVQGATGEQFF | TGTGCCAGCAGTGAGGTACAGGGGGCAACAGGTGAGCAGTTCTTC
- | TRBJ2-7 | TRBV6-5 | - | CASSYTQASEQYF | TGTGCCAGCAGTTACACCCAGGCTTCCGAGCAGTACTTC
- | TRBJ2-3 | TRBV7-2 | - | CASSFRSSGTDTQYF | TGTGCCAGCAGCTTTAGGTCTAGCGGCACAGATACGCAGTATTTT
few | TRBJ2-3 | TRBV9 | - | CASSVGPTDTQYF | TGTGCCAGCAGCGTGGGCCCTACAGATACGCAGTATTTT
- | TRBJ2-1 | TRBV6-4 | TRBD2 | CASSPGLAFDEQFF | TGTGCCAGCAGCCCGGGACTAGCGTTCGATGAGCAGTTCTTC
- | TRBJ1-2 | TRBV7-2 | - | CAITWGGELVGYTF | TGTGCCATCACTTGGGGCGGGGAACTTGTTGGCTACACCTTC
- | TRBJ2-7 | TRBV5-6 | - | CASSLWAGYEQYF | TGTGCCAGCAGCTTGTGGGCGGGCTACGAGCAGTACTTC
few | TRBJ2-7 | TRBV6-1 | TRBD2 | CASSEGAGPSYEQYF | TGTGCCAGCAGTGAAGGAGCGGGGCCCTCCTACGAGCAGTACTTC
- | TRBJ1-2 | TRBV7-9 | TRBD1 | CASSPTGNYGYTF | TGTGCCAGCAGCCCGACAGGGAACTATGGCTACACCTTC
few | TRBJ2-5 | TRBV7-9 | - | CASSGSWTGYQETQYF | TGTGCCAGCAGCGGTAGCTGGACTGGGTACCAAGAGACCCAGTACTTC
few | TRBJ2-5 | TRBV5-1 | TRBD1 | CASSFSGQVSGGTQYF | TGCGCCAGCAGCTTTAGTGGACAGGTGTCAGGCGGGACCCAGTACTTC
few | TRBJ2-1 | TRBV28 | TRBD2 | CASSSTSGGPYNEQFF | TGTGCCAGCAGCTCGACTAGCGGGGGCCCCTACAATGAGCAGTTCTTC
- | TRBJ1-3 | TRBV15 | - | CATSRDTGRNTIYF | TGTGCCACCAGCAGAGATACGGGTAGAAACACCATATATTTT
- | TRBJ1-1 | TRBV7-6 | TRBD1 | CASSLQVSGQENTEAFF | TGTGCCAGCAGCTTGCAGGTCAGCGGACAGGAGAACACTGAAGCTTTCTTT
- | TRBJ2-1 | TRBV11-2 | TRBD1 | CASSFGQGAFRNEQFF | TGTGCCAGCAGCTTCGGACAGGGGGCGTTTAGGAATGAGCAGTTCTTC
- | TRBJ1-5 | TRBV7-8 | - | CASGDNQPQHF | TGTGCCTCAGGGGACAATCAGCCCCAGCATTTT
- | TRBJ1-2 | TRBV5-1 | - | CASSPGTTANYGYTF | TGCGCCAGCAGCCCCGGGACAACAGCTAACTATGGCTACACCTTC
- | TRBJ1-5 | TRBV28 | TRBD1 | CASVDRGLGNQPQHF | TGTGCCAGTGTGGACAGGGGGCTTGGCAATCAGCCCCAGCATTTT
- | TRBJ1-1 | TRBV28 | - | CATIGETEAFF | TGTGCCACGATCGGGGAGACTGAAGCTTTCTTT
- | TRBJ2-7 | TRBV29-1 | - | CSVAGDSYEQYF | TGCAGCGTTGCGGGGGACTCCTACGAGCAGTACTTC
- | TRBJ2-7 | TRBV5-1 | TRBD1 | CASSRDSDYEQYF | TGCGCCAGCAGCCGGGACAGCGACTACGAGCAGTACTTC
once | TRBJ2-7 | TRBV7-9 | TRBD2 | CASSILGGNSGYEQYF | TGTGCCAGCAGCATCCTGGGAGGGAATTCGGGTTACGAGCAGTACTTC
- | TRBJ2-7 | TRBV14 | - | CASSQGLDWSYEQYF | TGTGCCAGCAGCCAAGGACTGGACTGGTCCTACGAGCAGTACTTC
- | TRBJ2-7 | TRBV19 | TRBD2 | CASLKFHGGSSYEQYF | TGTGCCAGTCTCAAGTTCCATGGCGGGAGCTCCTACGAGCAGTACTTC
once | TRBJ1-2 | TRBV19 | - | CASSTDGYGYTF | TGTGCCAGTAGTACAGACGGCTATGGCTACACCTTC
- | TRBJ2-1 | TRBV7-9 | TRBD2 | CASSSPSGGRNEQFF | TGTGCCAGCAGCTCACCTAGCGGGGGCAGAAATGAGCAGTTCTTC